These T cell receptor beta chains were read from a single sample in a study of tumour-infiltrating T cells in Burkitt lymphoma. Method: immunoSEQ multiplex PCR; TCRdb's copy keeps in-frame clones and lacks some. This table holds approximately 46,000 clones, roughly 30% found once. The material sequenced was tumor tissue. Receptors originate from a human donor with Burkitt lymphoma. The CDR3 runs from the conserved cysteine through the conserved F or W.

j_call	cdr3_length	v_call	cdr3_aa
TRBJ1-6	12	TRBV28	CASSDRVMALHF
TRBJ1-1	16	TRBV4-1	CASSQEWLRGPTEAFF
TRBJ2-7	15	TRBV5-1	CASSFTSGDRYEQYF
TRBJ1-1	15	TRBV5-1	CASTLRTGGYTEAFF
TRBJ1-4	15	TRBV5-4	CASSLRGAHIEKLFF
TRBJ2-1	15	TRBV2	CASSAREKPGDEQFF
TRBJ2-1	19	TRBV9	CASSAPSRSGEPLSDEQFF
TRBJ2-4	14	TRBV28	CASLPRDRGNIQYF
TRBJ1-6	15	TRBV27	CASSLDRLLTSPLHF
TRBJ2-5	16	TRBV21-1	CASSIARRGSEETQYF
TRBJ1-5	13	TRBV5-8	CASSLVVSQPQHF
TRBJ2-7	18	TRBV2	CASKLRAQGQASSYEQYF
TRBJ2-2	16	TRBV5-6	CASSLYRGRFTGELFF
TRBJ1-1	12	TRBV30	CAWSRTGTEAFF
TRBJ2-7	15	TRBV29-1	CSVAGSDRGGEEQYF
TRBJ1-5	14	TRBV7-2	CASSLDRGNQPQHF
TRBJ2-3	13	TRBV6-4	CAGLAGGPDTQYF
TRBJ1-6	15	TRBV7-3	CASSFNADRTSPLHF
TRBJ1-2	15	TRBV5-1	CASSLAPGLGDGYTF
TRBJ2-5	14	TRBV29-1	CSVDGSKGGETQYF
TRBJ2-1	17	TRBV9	CASSVVAGGTSWNEQFF
TRBJ1-5	14	TRBV7-2	CASSPRPGGQPQHF
TRBJ1-1	13	TRBV19	CASSIQGNTEAFF